These 10 T cell receptor beta chains came from one sample sequenced in a study of blood T cell repertoires in COVID-19. Clones were read by immunoSEQ multiplex PCR, and TCRdb kept only the in-frame ones, dropping some. Here the sample spans a few hundred thousand clones, approximately 80% being singletons. The sequenced sample consisted of peripheral blood. The receptors here all came from a human donor in a cohort sampled during active COVID-19.

This clone appeared once. The chain is built from TRBV25-1 and TRBJ1-4; 8 bases map to TRBD1. The germline V gene encodes CDR1 MGHDK and CDR2 SYGVNS. V trimming: 5 bases; J trimming: 8 bases; junction bases outside the gene matches: 7. The CDR3 is 14 residues long. The CDR3 loop is CASSTGQGREKLFF. The CDR3 DNA is TGTGCCAGCAGTACCGGACAGGGTCGGGAAAAACTGTTTTTT.

A few counts support this clone. This chain joins TRBV5-8 and TRBJ2-1, with D tentatively TRBD2 (6 bases). The CDR3 spans 14 residues. Germline V lookup: CDR1 SGHTS, CDR2 YDEGEE. V lost 3 bases to trimming and J lost 8 bases, with 15 bases between them. This CDR3 reads CASSYGTLGDEQFF. In nucleotides, the CDR3 is TGTGCCAGCAGCTACGGGACTCTCGGCGATGAGCAGTTCTTC.

The chain has TRBV11-2 and TRBJ1-2; 10 bases align to TRBD1. CDR3 length: 18 amino acids. Looked up from germline, CDR1 is SGHAT and CDR2 is FQNNGV. J lost 4 bases, V lost 1 base, and 12 bases had no gene match. DNA of the CDR3: TGTGCCAGCAGCTTAGCCGGGACAGGGGCACCGAACTTCTATGGCTACACCTTC. Translating it yields CASSLAGTGAPNFYGYTF.

The chain links TRBV9 to TRBJ2-7; D is ambiguous. CDR3 size: 12 residues. V shed 2 bases and J shed 6 bases, with 9 bases lying between them. Germline V gene sequence: CDR1 SGDLS, CDR2 YYNGEE. CDR3 nucleotide sequence: TGTGCCAGCAGCGTTGGTAGCTCCGAGCAGTACTTC. Its translation: CASSVGSSEQYF.

This chain uses TRBV28 with TRBJ2-5, with D possibly TRBD2 on 5 matching bases. Trimming pared 2 bases from V and 3 bases from J, leaving 7 bases between. The CDR3 has 13 amino acids. CDR1 MDHEN and CDR2 SYDVKM come from the germline V gene. CDR3 region: CASSLPGKETQYF. The CDR3 coding sequence is TGTGCCAGCAGTTTACCCGGGAAAGAGACCCAGTACTTC.

The chain carries TRBV5-8 and TRBJ1-5; TRBD1 agrees at 11 bases. Trimming cost V 4 bases and J 0 bases; bases outside gene matches: 9. CDR1 and CDR2 from the germline V gene are SGHTS and YDEGEE. The CDR3 has 18 amino acids. CDR3 sequence (DNA): TGTGCCAGCAGCCCCGGGACAGGGGGAAGGTATAGCAATCAGCCCCAGCATTTT. It is translated as CASSPGTGGRYSNQPQHF.

The chain is built from TRBV30 and TRBJ2-2; perhaps TRBD1 as D (5 bases). This CDR3 is built from 14 residues. Deletions cut 5 bases from V and 6 bases from J, with 16 bases between. The germline V gene has CDR1 GTSNPN and CDR2 SVGIG (reference sequence). The CDR3 loop is CAWQKGRKPGELFF. The CDR3, as DNA: TGTGCCTGGCAGAAGGGGCGCAAACCCGGGGAGCTGTTTTTT.

V gene TRBV19 combines with J gene TRBJ1-5; tentative D call: TRBD1 (6 bases). The V gene's germline CDR1 is LNHDA and CDR2 SQIVND (reference sequence). Trimming shortened V by 0 bases and J by 5 bases, and 11 bases separated the two germline ends. The CDR3 totals 15 residues. CDR3 coding DNA: TGTGCCAGTAGTATAGACAGGGGAAGGGATCAGCCCCAGCATTTT. This translates into CASSIDRGRDQPQHF.

The chain is built from TRBV30 and TRBJ2-2, with 8 bases matching TRBD2. There are 17 residues in the CDR3. V was clipped by 3 bases and J by 2 bases; unmatched bases: 11. Germline CDR1 reads GTSNPN; CDR2 reads SVGIG (reference sequence). The CDR3 DNA reads as TGTGCCTGGAGGGGACTTAGCGGGGATCTTAACACCGGGGAGCTGTTTTTT. It encodes CAWRGLSGDLNTGELFF.

The chain couples TRBV29-1 to TRBJ2-1; the D gene is possibly TRBD2 (6 bases). CDR1 and CDR2 (germline): SQVTM, ANQGSEA. Trimming stripped 7 bases from V and 3 bases from J, with 13 bases between. CDR3 length: 13 amino acids. The CDR3 protein is CSAGGTYYNEQFF. CDR3 bases: TGCAGCGCCGGGGGTACATACTACAATGAGCAGTTCTTC.